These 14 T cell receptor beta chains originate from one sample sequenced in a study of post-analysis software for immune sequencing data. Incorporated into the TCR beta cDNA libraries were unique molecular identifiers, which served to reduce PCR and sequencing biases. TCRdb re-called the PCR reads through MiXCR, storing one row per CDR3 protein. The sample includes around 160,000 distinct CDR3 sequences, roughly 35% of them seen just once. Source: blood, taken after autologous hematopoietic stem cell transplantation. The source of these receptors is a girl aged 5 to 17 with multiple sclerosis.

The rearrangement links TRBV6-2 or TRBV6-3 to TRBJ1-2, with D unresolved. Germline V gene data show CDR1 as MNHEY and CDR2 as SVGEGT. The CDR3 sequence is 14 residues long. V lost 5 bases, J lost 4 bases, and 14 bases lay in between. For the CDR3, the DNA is TGTGCCAGCAGTCCGTCGGACTCTCCCTATGGCTACACCTTC. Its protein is CASSPSDSPYGYTF.

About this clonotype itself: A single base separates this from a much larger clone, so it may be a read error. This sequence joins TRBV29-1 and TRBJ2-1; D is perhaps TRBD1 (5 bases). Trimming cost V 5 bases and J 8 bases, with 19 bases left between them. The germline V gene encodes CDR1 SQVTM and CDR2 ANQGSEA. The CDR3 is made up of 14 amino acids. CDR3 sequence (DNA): TGCAGCGTTACCGCGGCAGGGCTTTTTGATGAGCAGTTCTTC. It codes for CSVTAAGLFDEQFF.

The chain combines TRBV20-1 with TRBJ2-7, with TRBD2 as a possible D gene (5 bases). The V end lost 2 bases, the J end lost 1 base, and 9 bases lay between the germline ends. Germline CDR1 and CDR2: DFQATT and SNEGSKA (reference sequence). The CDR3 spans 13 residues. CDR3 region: CSARFGESYEQYF. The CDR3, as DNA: TGCAGTGCTAGATTCGGGGAATCCTACGAGCAGTACTTC.

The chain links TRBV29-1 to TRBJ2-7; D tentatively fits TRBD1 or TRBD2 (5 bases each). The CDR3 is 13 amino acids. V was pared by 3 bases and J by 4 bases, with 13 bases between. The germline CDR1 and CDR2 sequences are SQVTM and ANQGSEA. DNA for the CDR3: TGCAGCGTTGACGGGGACGGGAAATACGAGCAGTACTTC. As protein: CSVDGDGKYEQYF.

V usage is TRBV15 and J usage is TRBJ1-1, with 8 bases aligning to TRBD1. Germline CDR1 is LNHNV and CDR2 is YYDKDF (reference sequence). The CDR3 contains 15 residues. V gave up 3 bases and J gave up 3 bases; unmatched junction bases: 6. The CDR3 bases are TGTGCCACCAGCAGCGACGACAGGGGCGACACTGAAGCTTTCTTT. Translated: CATSSDDRGDTEAFF.

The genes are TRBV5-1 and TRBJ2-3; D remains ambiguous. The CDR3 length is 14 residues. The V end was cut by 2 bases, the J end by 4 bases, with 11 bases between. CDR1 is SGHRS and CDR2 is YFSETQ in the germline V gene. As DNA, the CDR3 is TGCGCCAGCAGCTTCTCGTCCCAGGCAGATACGCAGTATTTT. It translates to CASSFSSQADTQYF.

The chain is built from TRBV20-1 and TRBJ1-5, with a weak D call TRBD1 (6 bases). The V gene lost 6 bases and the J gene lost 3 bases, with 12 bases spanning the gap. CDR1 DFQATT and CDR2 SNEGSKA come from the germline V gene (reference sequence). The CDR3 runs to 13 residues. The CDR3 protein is CSAWTAPNQPQHF. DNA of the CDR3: TGCAGTGCCTGGACAGCCCCCAATCAGCCCCAGCATTTT.

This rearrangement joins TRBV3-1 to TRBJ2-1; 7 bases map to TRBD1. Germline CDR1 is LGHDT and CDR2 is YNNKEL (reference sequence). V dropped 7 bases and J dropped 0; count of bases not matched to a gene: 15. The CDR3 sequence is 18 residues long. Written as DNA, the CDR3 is TGTGCCAGCACGTTAGGCTATCAGGGACAGATCTCCTACAATGAGCAGTTCTTC. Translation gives CASTLGYQGQISYNEQFF.

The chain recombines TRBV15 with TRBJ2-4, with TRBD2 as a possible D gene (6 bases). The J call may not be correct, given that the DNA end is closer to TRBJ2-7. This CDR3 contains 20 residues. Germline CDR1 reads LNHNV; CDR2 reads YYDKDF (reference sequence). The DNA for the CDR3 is TGTGCCACCAGCACGCGGCCGGGTGGGGGACCGGGACTCATACCCTACGAGCAGTACTTC. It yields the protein CATSTRPGGGPGLIPYEQYF.

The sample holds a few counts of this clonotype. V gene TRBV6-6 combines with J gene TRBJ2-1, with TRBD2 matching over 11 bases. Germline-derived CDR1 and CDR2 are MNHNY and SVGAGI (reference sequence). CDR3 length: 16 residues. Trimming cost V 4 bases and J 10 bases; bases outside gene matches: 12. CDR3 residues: CASSSTTGTSGPEQFF. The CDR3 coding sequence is TGTGCCAGCAGTTCAACAACCGGGACTAGCGGTCCGGAGCAGTTCTTC.

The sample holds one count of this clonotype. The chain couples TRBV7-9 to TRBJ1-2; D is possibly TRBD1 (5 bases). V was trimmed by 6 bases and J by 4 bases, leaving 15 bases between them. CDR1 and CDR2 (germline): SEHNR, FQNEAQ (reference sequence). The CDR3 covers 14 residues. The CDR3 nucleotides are TGTGCCAGCAGGGACACGGGAGAACGCTATGGCTACACCTTC. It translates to CASRDTGERYGYTF.

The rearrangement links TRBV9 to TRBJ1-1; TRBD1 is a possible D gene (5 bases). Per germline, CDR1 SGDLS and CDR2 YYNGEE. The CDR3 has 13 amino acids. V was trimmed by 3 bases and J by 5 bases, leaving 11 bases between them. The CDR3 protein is CASSATEGTEAFF. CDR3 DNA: TGTGCCAGCAGCGCGACAGAGGGAACTGAAGCTTTCTTT.

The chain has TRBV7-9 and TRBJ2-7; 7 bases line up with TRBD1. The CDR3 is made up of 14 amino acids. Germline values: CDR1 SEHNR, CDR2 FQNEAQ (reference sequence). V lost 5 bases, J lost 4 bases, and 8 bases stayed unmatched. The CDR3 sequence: CASSPREGAYEQYF. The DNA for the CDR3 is TGTGCCAGCAGCCCAAGAGAGGGGGCATACGAGCAGTACTTC.

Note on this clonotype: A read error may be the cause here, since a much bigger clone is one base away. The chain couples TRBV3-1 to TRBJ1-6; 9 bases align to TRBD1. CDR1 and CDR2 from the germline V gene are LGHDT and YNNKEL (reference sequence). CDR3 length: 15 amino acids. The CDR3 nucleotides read TGTGCCAGCAGCGAAGAGACAGGGGGGAATTCACCCCTCCACTTT. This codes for CASSEETGGNSPLHF.